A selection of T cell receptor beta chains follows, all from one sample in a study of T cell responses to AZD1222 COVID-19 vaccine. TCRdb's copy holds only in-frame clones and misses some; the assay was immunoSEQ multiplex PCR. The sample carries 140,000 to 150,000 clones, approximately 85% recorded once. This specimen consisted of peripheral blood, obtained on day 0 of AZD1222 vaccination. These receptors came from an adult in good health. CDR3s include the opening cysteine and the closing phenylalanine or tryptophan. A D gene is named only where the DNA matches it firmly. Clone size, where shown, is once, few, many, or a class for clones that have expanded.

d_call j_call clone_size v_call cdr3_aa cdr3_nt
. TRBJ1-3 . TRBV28 CASSLYLGNTIYF TGTGCCAGCAGTTTATATCTCGGAAACACCATATATTTT
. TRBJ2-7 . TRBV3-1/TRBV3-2 CASRRTTESYEQYF TGTGCCAGCAGGCGGACTACCGAATCCTACGAGCAGTACTTC
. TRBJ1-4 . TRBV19 CASSIGQGTNEKLFF TGTGCCAGTAGTATCGGGCAGGGGACTAATGAAAAACTGTTTTTT
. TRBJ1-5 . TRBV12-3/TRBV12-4 CASNDRWDQPQHF TGTGCCAGCAACGACAGGTGGGATCAGCCCCAGCATTTT
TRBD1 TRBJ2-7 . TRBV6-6 CASRRQGAYEQYF TGTGCCAGCCGGCGACAGGGGGCTTACGAGCAGTACTTC
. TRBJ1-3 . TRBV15 CATSRGAGNTIYF TGTGCCACCAGCAGAGGGGCGGGAAACACCATATATTTT
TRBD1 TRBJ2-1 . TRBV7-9 CASLDRGNPNEQFF TGTGCCAGCCTGGACAGGGGCAACCCTAATGAGCAGTTCTTC
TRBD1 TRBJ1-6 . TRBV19 CATKSGTGDSPLHF TGTGCCACCAAATCCGGGACAGGGGATTCACCCCTCCACTTT
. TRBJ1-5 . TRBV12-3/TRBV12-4 CASRDSNQPQHF TGTGCCAGCAGGGATAGCAATCAGCCCCAGCATTTT
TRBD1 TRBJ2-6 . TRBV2 CASSAGTGHSGANVLTF TGTGCCAGCAGTGCCGGGACAGGGCACTCTGGGGCCAACGTCCTGACTTTC
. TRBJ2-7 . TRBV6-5 CASTPRGSSYEQYF TGTGCCAGCACCCCCCGGGGGTCCTCCTACGAGCAGTACTTC
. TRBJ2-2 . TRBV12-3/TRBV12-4 CASSLRQNGELFF TGTGCCAGCAGTTTAAGGCAGAACGGGGAGCTGTTTTTT
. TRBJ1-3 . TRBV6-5 CASSPRTVSGNTIYF TGTGCCAGCAGTCCCCGGACGGTTTCTGGAAACACCATATATTTT
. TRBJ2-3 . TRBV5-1 CASSPGPAATVTQYF TGCGCCAGCAGCCCCGGGCCCGCGGCGACGGTTACGCAGTATTTT
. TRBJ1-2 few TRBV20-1 CSATGTDGYTF TGCAGTGCTACAGGGACGGATGGCTACACCTTC
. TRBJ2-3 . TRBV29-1 CSVSILIPTDTQYF TGCAGCGTTTCGATCCTGATCCCCACAGATACGCAGTATTTT
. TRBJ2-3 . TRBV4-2 CASSQVYFSTDTQYF TGTGCCAGCAGCCAAGTCTACTTTAGCACAGATACGCAGTATTTT